This T cell receptor (beta chain) emerged from a study of CD8 T cells in ankylosing spondylitis. Notes on the study in general: A TCR beta motif of under ten highly homologous variants appeared characteristic of ankylosing spondylitis blood. Clones linked with disease were CD8+ and fairly uncommon in the peripheral blood. Clones linked to disease were reported to show significant enrichment in matched ankylosing spondylitis synovial fluid.

Ten or more counts support this clonotype. Its antigen is as yet unknown. Molecular-barcoded quantitative 5'-RACE produced these TCR beta libraries. TCRdb reprocessed the 5' RACE reads via MiXCR and lists one record per CDR3 protein. The sample yields around 180,000 distinct CDR3 sequences, around 13% seen once. Germline V gene lookup returns CDR1 SGHTA and CDR2 FQGNSA. The CDR3 contains 12 residues. V shed 2 bases and J shed 13 bases, with 13 bases lying between them. The TCR comes from a female donor with ankylosing spondylitis or in good health (not recorded which). The V gene is TRBV7-2, the J gene TRBJ2-3; D perhaps matches TRBD2 (6 bases). The sample consisted of blood, either unsorted or a sorted T cell fraction (not recorded which). In DNA form, the CDR3 reads TGTGCCAGCAGCTTACGGGACTCCGGAGAGTATTTT. This sequence encodes CASSLRDSGEYF.